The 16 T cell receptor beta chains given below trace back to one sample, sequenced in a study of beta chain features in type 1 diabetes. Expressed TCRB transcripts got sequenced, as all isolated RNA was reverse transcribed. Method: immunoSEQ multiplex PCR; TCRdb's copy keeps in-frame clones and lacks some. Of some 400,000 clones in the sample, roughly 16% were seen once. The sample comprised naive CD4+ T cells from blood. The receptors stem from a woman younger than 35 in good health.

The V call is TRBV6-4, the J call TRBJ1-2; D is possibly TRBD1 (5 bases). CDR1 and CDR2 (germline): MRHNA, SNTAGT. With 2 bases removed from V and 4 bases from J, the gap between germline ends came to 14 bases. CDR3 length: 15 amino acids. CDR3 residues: CASSDGSERGYGYTF. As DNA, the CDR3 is TGTGCCAGCAGTGACGGTTCAGAAAGGGGCTATGGCTACACCTTC.

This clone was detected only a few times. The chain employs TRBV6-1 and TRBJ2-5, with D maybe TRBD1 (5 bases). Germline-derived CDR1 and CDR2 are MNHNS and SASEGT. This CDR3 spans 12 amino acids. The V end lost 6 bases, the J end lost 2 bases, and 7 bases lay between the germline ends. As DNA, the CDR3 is TGTGCCAGCAGCGACAGACAAGAGACCCAGTACTTC. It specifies CASSDRQETQYF.

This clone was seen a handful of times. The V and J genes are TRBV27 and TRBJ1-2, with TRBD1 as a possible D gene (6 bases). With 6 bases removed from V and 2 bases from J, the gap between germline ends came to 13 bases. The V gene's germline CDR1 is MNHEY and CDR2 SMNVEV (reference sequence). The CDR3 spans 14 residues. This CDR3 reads CASRIGQSNYGYTF. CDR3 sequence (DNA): TGTGCCAGCAGAATAGGACAGTCCAACTATGGCTACACCTTC.

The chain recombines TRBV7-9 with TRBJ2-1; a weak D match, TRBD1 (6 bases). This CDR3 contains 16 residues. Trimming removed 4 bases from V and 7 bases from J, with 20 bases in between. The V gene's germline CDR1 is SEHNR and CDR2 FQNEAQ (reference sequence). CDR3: CASSSKLMTGENEQFF. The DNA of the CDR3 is TGTGCCAGCAGCTCCAAACTAATGACAGGTGAAAATGAGCAGTTCTTC.

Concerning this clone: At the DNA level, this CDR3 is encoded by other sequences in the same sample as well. The CDR3 spells CSARRDNEQFF. CDR3 DNA sequence: TGCAGTGCTAGACGAGACAATGAGCAGTTCTTC. The J gene is TRBJ2-1, the V gene TRBV20-1; no definite D call. Germline V gene sequence: CDR1 DFQATT, CDR2 SNEGSKA (reference sequence). The CDR3 totals 11 residues. Trimming shortened V by 2 bases and J by 5 bases, and 4 bases separated the two germline ends.

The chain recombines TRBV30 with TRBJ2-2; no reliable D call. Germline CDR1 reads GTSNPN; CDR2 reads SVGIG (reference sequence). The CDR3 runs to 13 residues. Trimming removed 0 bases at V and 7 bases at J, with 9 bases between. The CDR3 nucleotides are TGTGCCTGGAGTGTATCGAGGAGCGGGGAGCTGTTTTTT. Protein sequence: CAWSVSRSGELFF. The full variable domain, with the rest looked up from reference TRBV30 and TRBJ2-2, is SQTIHQWPATLVQPVGSPLSLECTVEGTSNPNLYWYRQAAGRGLQLLFYSVGIGQISSEVPQNLSASRPQDRQFILSSKKLLLSDSGFYLCAWSVSRSGELFFGEGSRLTVL.

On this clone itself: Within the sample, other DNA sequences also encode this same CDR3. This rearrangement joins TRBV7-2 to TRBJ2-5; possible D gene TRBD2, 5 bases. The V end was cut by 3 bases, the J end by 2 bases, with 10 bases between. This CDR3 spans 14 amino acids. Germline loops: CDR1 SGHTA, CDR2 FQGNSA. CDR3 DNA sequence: TGTGCCAGCAGCTTGGCGGGCCTACAAGAGACCCAGTACTTC. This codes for CASSLAGLQETQYF.

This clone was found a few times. CDR3 coding DNA: TGCGCCAGCAGCCAGGGACAGGGGTCTACTACTAACTATGGCTACACCTTC. It specifies CASSQGQGSTTNYGYTF. The gene calls are TRBV4-1 and TRBJ1-2, with 10 nucleotides matching TRBD1. Germline CDR1 is MGHRA and CDR2 is YSYEKL. Germline trimming cut 3 bases from V and 0 bases from J; bases unmatched to any gene: 7. This CDR3 has 17 residues.

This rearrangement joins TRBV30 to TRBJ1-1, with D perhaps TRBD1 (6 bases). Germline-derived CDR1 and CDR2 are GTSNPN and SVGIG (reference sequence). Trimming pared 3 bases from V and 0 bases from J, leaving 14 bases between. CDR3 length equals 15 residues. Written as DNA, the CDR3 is TGTGCCTGGAGGATTCGAAGACAGGTGAACACTGAAGCTTTCTTT. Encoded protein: CAWRIRRQVNTEAFF.

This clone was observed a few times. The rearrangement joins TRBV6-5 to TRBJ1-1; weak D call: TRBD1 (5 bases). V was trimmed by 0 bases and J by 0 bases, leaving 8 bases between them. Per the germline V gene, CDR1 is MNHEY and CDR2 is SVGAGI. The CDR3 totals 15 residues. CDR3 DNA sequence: TGTGCCAGCAGTTACTCGACAGAGGTGAACACTGAAGCTTTCTTT. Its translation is CASSYSTEVNTEAFF.

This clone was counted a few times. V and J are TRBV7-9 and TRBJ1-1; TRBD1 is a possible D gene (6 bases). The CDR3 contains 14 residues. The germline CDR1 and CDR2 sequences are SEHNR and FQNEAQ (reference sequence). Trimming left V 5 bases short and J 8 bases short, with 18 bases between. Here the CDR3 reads CASSADRSTLEAFF. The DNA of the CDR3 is TGTGCCAGCAGCGCCGACAGGTCAACGTTAGAAGCTTTCTTT.

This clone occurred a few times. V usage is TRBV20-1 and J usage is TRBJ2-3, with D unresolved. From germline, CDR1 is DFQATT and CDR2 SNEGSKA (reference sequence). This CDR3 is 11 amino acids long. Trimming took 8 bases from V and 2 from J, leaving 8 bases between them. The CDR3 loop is CSTLYTDTQYF. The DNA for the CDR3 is TGCAGTACCCTCTACACAGATACGCAGTATTTT.

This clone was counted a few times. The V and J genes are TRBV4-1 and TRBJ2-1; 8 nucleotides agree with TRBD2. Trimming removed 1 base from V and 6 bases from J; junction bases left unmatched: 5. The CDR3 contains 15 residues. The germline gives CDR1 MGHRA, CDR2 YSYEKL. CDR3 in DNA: TGCGCCAGCAGCCAAGTGGCGGGAGGTCTCAATGAGCAGTTCTTC. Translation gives CASSQVAGGLNEQFF.

CDR3 amino acids: CASSTGTSGRLGETQYF. CDR3 coding DNA: TGTGCCAGCAGCACCGGGACTAGCGGGAGGTTAGGAGAGACCCAGTACTTC. The chain links TRBV5-4 to TRBJ2-5; 15 nucleotides match TRBD2. The CDR3 has 17 amino acids. Trimming cost V 4 bases and J 4 bases; bases outside gene matches: 8. In germline, CDR1 is SGHNT, CDR2 YYREEE (reference sequence).

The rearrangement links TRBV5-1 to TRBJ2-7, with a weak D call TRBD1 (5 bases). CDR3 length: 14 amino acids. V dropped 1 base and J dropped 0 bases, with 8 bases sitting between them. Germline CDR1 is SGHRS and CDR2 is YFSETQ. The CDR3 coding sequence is TGCGCCAGCAGCTTGCAGGGCAGCTCCTACGAGCAGTACTTC. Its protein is CASSLQGSSYEQYF. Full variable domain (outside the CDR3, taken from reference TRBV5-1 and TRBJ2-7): KAGVTQTPRYLIKTRGQQVTLSCSPISGHRSVSWYQQTPGQGLQFLFEYFSETQRNKGNFPGRFSGRQFSNSRSEMNVSTLELGDSALYLCASSLQGSSYEQYFGPGTRLTVT.

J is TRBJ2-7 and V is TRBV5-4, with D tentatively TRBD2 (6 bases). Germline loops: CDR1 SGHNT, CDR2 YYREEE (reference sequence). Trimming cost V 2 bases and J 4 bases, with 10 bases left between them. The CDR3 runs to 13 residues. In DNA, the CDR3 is TGTGCCAGCAGCTTAGGACGGGAGTACGAGCAGTACTTC. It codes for CASSLGREYEQYF. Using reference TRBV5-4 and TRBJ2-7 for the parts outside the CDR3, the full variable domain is ETGVTQSPTHLIKTRGQQVTLRCSSQSGHNTVSWYQQALGQGPQFIFQYYREEENGRGNFPPRFSGLQFPNYSSELNVNALELDDSALYLCASSLGREYEQYFGPGTRLTVT.